One and the same sample provided the 3 T cell receptor beta chains below, sequenced in a study of blood T cell repertoires in COVID-19. The table came from immunoSEQ multiplex PCR; TCRdb's copy has only in-frame clones and leaves some out. Counted here are more than 85,000 clones, 75% to 80% occurring once; the ten biggest clones make up 16%. Sequenced material: peripheral blood. The receptors here all came from a woman aged 80 or over with active or convalescent COVID-19.

The V and J genes are TRBV9 and TRBJ1-6; D may be TRBD1 (5 bases). The CDR3 spans 16 residues. V lost 7 bases to trimming and J lost 7 bases, with 21 bases between them. The germline V gene encodes CDR1 SGDLS and CDR2 YYNGEE. The CDR3 DNA follows: TGTGCCAGCTCTCTATCGGGGCGGGGTAGGAATTCACCCCTCCACTTT. It encodes CASSLSGRGRNSPLHF.

This clone was detected only a few times. The rearrangement uses TRBV18 and TRBJ2-5; TRBD1 matches 8 bases. The CDR3 length is 16 residues. Trimming removed 6 bases from V and 1 base from J; junction bases left unmatched: 10. CDR1 KGHSH and CDR2 LQKENI come from the germline V gene. The DNA for the CDR3 is TGTGCCAGCTCCCGGACTACCGGGACAGGCCAAGAGACCCAGTACTTC. It codes for CASSRTTGTGQETQYF.

V and J are TRBV6-2 or TRBV6-3 and TRBJ2-5; 9 bases are shared with TRBD1. Germline values: CDR1 MNHEY, CDR2 SVGEGT. This CDR3 is built from 14 residues. The junction had 6 bases not matched to a gene; V was cut back by 6 bases and J by 4 bases. CDR3 sequence (DNA): TGTGCCAGCAGCTCAAGGGGACAGGGAGAGACCCAGTACTTC. Translating it yields CASSSRGQGETQYF.